This T cell receptor beta chain was sequenced during a study of OX40 agonist ivuxolimab in advanced cancers. Regarding the study as a whole: Clones of CD4+ and CD8+ blood T cells grew by week 6 at doses of 0.1 to 3.0 mg/kg. No antigen was identified for the clonally expanded peripheral T cells. Expanded clones belonging to CD8+ T cells outnumbered, on average, those of CD4+.

Of note for this clone: Its cognate antigen is unknown.

Using immunoSEQ multiplex PCR, the repertoire was profiled, and TCRdb retains in-frame clones only, with some absent. The profile covers 20,000 to 25,000 clones, with 86% appearing a single time and approximately 23% taken by the ten largest. This CDR3 has 14 residues. V was pared by 6 bases and J by 2 bases, with 13 bases between. Germline V gene data show CDR1 as MDHEN and CDR2 as SYDVKM. The sample in question was CD4+ or CD8+ T cells sorted from blood, obtained in a trial of the OX40 agonist ivuxolimab. The gene calls are TRBV28 and TRBJ2-5, with D perhaps TRBD1 (5 bases). The receptor's source is an adult with an advanced solid tumor such as melanoma, head and neck, liver or kidney cancer. CDR3 region: CASSRLDSQETQYF. CDR3 nucleotide sequence: TGTGCCAGCAGCCGGCTCGACAGTCAAGAGACCCAGTACTTC.